Presented here are 27 T cell receptor beta chains from one specimen sequenced in a study of cytomegalovirus exposure and HLA in healthy donors. PCR was performed using 60 Vbeta and 13 Jbeta primers. Using immunoSEQ multiplex PCR, the repertoire was profiled, and TCRdb retains in-frame clones only, with some absent. Of some 170,000 clones in the sample, 75% to 90% are singletons; the top ten hold approximately 2.1%. Sequenced input: PBMCs. These TCRs come from a woman younger than 30 in good health and CMV-seronegative.

This sequence joins TRBV30 and TRBJ2-7; a possible D gene is TRBD2 (6 bases). The CDR3 is 15 residues long. V lost 7 bases to trimming and J lost 2 bases, with 21 bases between them. The germline gives CDR1 GTSNPN, CDR2 SVGIG (reference sequence). The CDR3 reads CAFDTSGTPTYEQYF. In DNA, the CDR3 is TGTGCCTTCGATACGTCCGGGACTCCAACCTACGAGCAGTACTTC.

This chain connects TRBV2 to TRBJ2-1, with 12 bases lining up with TRBD2. The CDR3 loop spans 15 amino acids. Germline trimming cut 6 bases from V and 8 bases from J; bases unmatched to any gene: 8. CDR1 and CDR2 (germline): SNHLY, FYNNEI. CDR3 sequence: CASRYRLAGDYEQFF. DNA of the CDR3: TGTGCCAGCAGATATAGACTAGCGGGGGACTATGAGCAGTTCTTC.

The chain is built from TRBV4-1 and TRBJ1-5, with D possibly matching TRBD1 (6 bases). V was cut by 3 bases and J by 5 bases, with 17 bases left in between. The CDR3 is made up of 16 amino acids. The germline CDR1 and CDR2 sequences are MGHRA and YSYEKL. In DNA form, the CDR3 reads TGCGCCAGCAGCCACCTGGGGGAGGGGGACTATCAGCCCCAGCATTTT. It codes for CASSHLGEGDYQPQHF.

The chain carries TRBV5-4 and TRBJ2-2, with D possibly TRBD2 on 6 matching bases. The V end was cut by 2 bases, the J end by 4 bases, with 12 bases between. The germline CDR1 and CDR2 sequences are SGHNT and YYREEE (reference sequence). This CDR3 has 15 amino acids. Here the CDR3 DNA reads TGTGCCAGCAGCTTAGATTGGCGGGGCACCGGGGAGCTGTTTTTT. This translates into CASSLDWRGTGELFF. The full variable domain, rest sourced from reference TRBV5-4 and TRBJ2-2, is ETGVTQSPTHLIKTRGQQVTLRCSSQSGHNTVSWYQQALGQGPQFIFQYYREEENGRGNFPPRFSGLQFPNYSSELNVNALELDDSALYLCASSLDWRGTGELFFGEGSRLTVL.

This clone has a single count. The chain joins TRBV28 to TRBJ2-3; 13 bases are shared with TRBD2. Germline trimming cut 8 bases from V and 3 bases from J; bases unmatched to any gene: 2. Per germline, CDR1 MDHEN and CDR2 SYDVKM. This CDR3 comprises 14 residues. CDR3: CASRTSGSTDTQYF. CDR3 coding DNA: TGTGCCAGCCGGACTAGCGGGAGTACAGATACGCAGTATTTT.

The chain links TRBV5-1 to TRBJ2-7; perhaps TRBD1 as D (5 bases). Germline V lookup: CDR1 SGHRS, CDR2 YFSETQ. The CDR3 is made up of 15 amino acids. Trimming shortened V by 0 bases and J by 3 bases, and 13 bases separated the two germline ends. This CDR3 reads CASSLEQGIFYEQYF. DNA for the CDR3: TGCGCCAGCAGCTTGGAGCAGGGTATTTTCTACGAGCAGTACTTC.

V usage is TRBV6-5 and J usage is TRBJ1-2; 7 bases are a match to TRBD1. With 5 bases clipped from V and 3 bases from J, the junction kept 3 bases outside the gene matches. The CDR3 loop spans 13 amino acids. Per the germline V gene, CDR1 is MNHEY and CDR2 is SVGAGI. The chain's CDR3 is CASSTGTDYGYTF. The CDR3 DNA sequence: TGTGCCAGCAGTACCGGGACAGACTATGGCTACACCTTC.

In the case of this clone: The sample holds other DNA sequences that translate to the same CDR3. J is TRBJ2-5 and V is TRBV9; 8 nucleotides line up with TRBD2. This CDR3 is built from 14 residues. Germline CDR1 SGDLS, CDR2 YYNGEE. Trimming removed 0 bases from V and 4 bases from J; junction bases left unmatched: 2. Written as DNA, the CDR3 is TGTGCCAGCAGCGTAGGCCTAGCGGGAGAGACCCAGTACTTC. Translation gives CASSVGLAGETQYF.

The rearrangement joins TRBV15 to TRBJ2-2; TRBD2 might be the D (6 bases). Germline-derived CDR1 and CDR2 are LNHNV and YYDKDF (reference sequence). The CDR3 length is 16 residues. The V end was cut by 0 bases, the J end by 4 bases, with 12 bases between. The CDR3 region is CATSRDLAGRTGELFF. The CDR3 DNA follows: TGTGCCACCAGCAGAGATCTTGCGGGACGCACCGGGGAGCTGTTTTTT.

J is TRBJ1-6 and V is TRBV27; D is unclear. The CDR3 has 15 amino acids. Germline loops: CDR1 MNHEY, CDR2 SMNVEV (reference sequence). V was clipped by 6 bases and J by 9 bases, with 18 bases between them. The CDR3 loop reads CASRPNAGVSSPLHF. For the CDR3, the DNA is TGTGCCAGCAGGCCAAACGCAGGTGTCAGTTCACCCCTCCACTTT.

For this clone: Other DNA sequences from this sample encode an identical CDR3 as well. The gene calls are TRBV7-8 and TRBJ1-4; no firm D call. V lost 5 bases, J lost 8 bases, and 21 bases lay in between. The germline gives CDR1 SGHVS, CDR2 FQNEAQ. CDR3 length: 16 amino acids. This CDR3 reads CASSPWIGLEAEKLFF. CDR3 bases: TGTGCCAGCAGCCCCTGGATAGGCCTGGAAGCGGAAAAACTGTTTTTT.

The chain carries TRBV6-6 and TRBJ1-4; 10 positions match TRBD1. The V segment lost 7 bases and the J segment 5 bases; nucleotides outside the gene matches: 7. This CDR3 has 15 amino acids. The germline gives CDR1 MNHNY, CDR2 SVGAGI (reference sequence). CDR3 residues: CASNRRTGGNEKLFF. For the CDR3, the DNA is TGTGCCAGCAACCGACGGACAGGGGGGAATGAAAAACTGTTTTTT.

The sample holds a few counts of this clone. The chain has TRBV7-9 and TRBJ1-3; no clear D. Germline V gene data show CDR1 as SEHNR and CDR2 as FQNEAQ (reference sequence). The CDR3 has 14 residues. The V end was cut by 0 bases, the J end by 0 bases, with 3 bases between. CDR3 coding DNA: TGTGCCAGCAGCTTAGCCAACTCTGGAAACACCATATATTTT. It is translated as CASSLANSGNTIYF.

The chain links TRBV5-1 to TRBJ2-1; 8 nucleotides match TRBD2. Trimming removed 5 bases from V and 4 bases from J; junction bases left unmatched: 5. The CDR3 sequence is 14 residues long. Germline values: CDR1 SGHRS, CDR2 YFSETQ. Here the CDR3 reads CASREREQYNEQFF. CDR3 DNA: TGCGCCAGCAGGGAGCGGGAGCAGTACAATGAGCAGTTCTTC.

This clone was seen only a few times. The rearrangement links TRBV15 to TRBJ1-4, with TRBD1 as a possible D gene (6 bases). The CDR3 consists of 14 residues. Trimming left V 4 bases short and J 2 bases short, with 8 bases between. The germline V gene encodes CDR1 LNHNV and CDR2 YYDKDF (reference sequence). CDR3 coding DNA: TGTGCCACCAGCAAAGGACAGACTAATGAAAAACTGTTTTTT. Translating gives CATSKGQTNEKLFF.

In this sample, this clone is medium-sized. The genes are TRBV10-3 and TRBJ1-1; possibly TRBD1 for D (6 bases). CDR1 is ENHRY, CDR2 SYGVKD, per germline. Trimming removed 6 bases from V and 0 bases from J, with 14 bases in between. This CDR3 has 15 residues. The CDR3 bases are TGTGCCATCAGACCTACGGGACATTTGAACACTGAAGCTTTCTTT. Residues: CAIRPTGHLNTEAFF.

This clone occurred a few times. This rearrangement joins TRBV9 to TRBJ1-2, with D possibly TRBD1 on 5 matching bases. V was pared by 3 bases and J by 3 bases, with 9 bases between. Germline assignment: CDR1 SGDLS and CDR2 YYNGEE. CDR3 length equals 13 residues. The chain's CDR3 is CASSAQGDYGYTF. The CDR3 DNA sequence: TGTGCCAGCAGCGCCCAGGGTGACTATGGCTACACCTTC. Supplemented by reference TRBV9 and TRBJ1-2, the full variable domain reads DSGVTQTPKHLITATGQRVTLRCSPRSGDLSVYWYQQSLDQGLQFLIQYYNGEERAKGNILERFSAQQFPDLHSELNLSSLELGDSALYFCASSAQGDYGYTFGSGTRLTVV.

The chain uses TRBV9 and TRBJ1-1; 9 bases fit TRBD1. The V gene's germline CDR1 is SGDLS and CDR2 YYNGEE. The CDR3 spans 15 residues. J was trimmed by 1 base and V by 3 bases; bases with no gene match: 4. The CDR3: CASSGGTGTNTEAFF. CDR3 nucleotides: TGTGCCAGCAGCGGGGGGACAGGGACGAACACTGAAGCTTTCTTT.

The chain recombines TRBV9 with TRBJ1-5; D gene ambiguous. The CDR3 loop spans 14 amino acids. The germline V gene has CDR1 SGDLS and CDR2 YYNGEE. Trimming left V 0 bases short and J 10 bases short, with 14 bases between. The CDR3 region is CASSVDSGFGPQHF. The DNA of the CDR3 is TGTGCCAGCAGCGTAGATTCGGGGTTTGGTCCCCAGCATTTT. Combining the CDR3 with reference TRBV9 and TRBJ1-5 gives the whole variable domain DSGVTQTPKHLITATGQRVTLRCSPRSGDLSVYWYQQSLDQGLQFLIQYYNGEERAKGNILERFSAQQFPDLHSELNLSSLELGDSALYFCASSVDSGFGPQHFGDGTRLSIL.

The rearrangement uses TRBV6-1 and TRBJ2-3; 11 positions match TRBD2. Losses at the gene ends were 5 bases for V and 4 bases for J; bases not matched to a gene: 8. Germline V gives CDR1 MNHNS, CDR2 SASEGT. CDR3 length equals 16 residues. The CDR3 region is CASSKDGTSGPDTQYF. The CDR3 DNA reads TGTGCCAGCAGTAAAGACGGGACTAGCGGCCCAGATACGCAGTATTTT.

The genes are TRBV30 and TRBJ2-7; TRBD2 might be the D (6 bases). Germline V gene lookup returns CDR1 GTSNPN and CDR2 SVGIG (reference sequence). The CDR3 loop spans 14 amino acids. Between the trimmed V and J ends, which lost 2 bases and 3 bases, there was a span of 14 bases. For the CDR3, the DNA is TGTGCCTGGAGTCCACATAGCGGCAGCTACGAGCAGTACTTC. Translation gives CAWSPHSGSYEQYF.

The chain recombines TRBV2 with TRBJ2-1; 12 bases are a match to TRBD2. Germline V gene lookup returns CDR1 SNHLY and CDR2 FYNNEI. The ends lost 2 bases at V and 1 base at J; junction bases unmatched: 6. The CDR3 has 18 residues. The CDR3 DNA reads TGTGCCAGCAGTGAACTAGCGGGGGGGCTACGTTCCTACAATGAGCAGTTCTTC. As protein: CASSELAGGLRSYNEQFF. Together with reference TRBV2 and TRBJ2-1, the CDR3 gives the full variable domain: EPEVTQTPSHQVTQMGQEVILRCVPISNHLYFYWYRQILGQKVEFLVSFYNNEISEKSEIFDDQFSVERPDGSNFTLKIRSTKLEDSAMYFCASSELAGGLRSYNEQFFGPGTRLTVL.

This rearrangement joins TRBV29-1 to TRBJ2-1; TRBD1 matches 9 bases. V was pared by 6 bases and J by 5 bases, with 8 bases of the junction left unmatched. Per the germline V gene, CDR1 is SQVTM and CDR2 is ANQGSEA. The CDR3 runs to 14 residues. For the CDR3, the DNA is TGCAGCGTCATCCGGGACAGGGCGAACAATGAGCAGTTCTTC. It yields the protein CSVIRDRANNEQFF.

J is TRBJ1-4 and V is TRBV2; weak D call: TRBD1 (6 bases). This CDR3 is 11 amino acids long. Trimming pared 3 bases from V and 11 bases from J, leaving 7 bases between. Germline V CDR1 and CDR2: SNHLY, FYNNEI. CDR3 bases: TGTGCCAGCAGTGAGCAGGGGAAACTGTTTTTT. Encoded protein: CASSEQGKLFF.

The count of this clone is one. V usage is TRBV6-5 and J usage is TRBJ1-2; D call uncertain. The CDR3 runs to 13 residues. Per germline, CDR1 MNHEY and CDR2 SVGAGI. Trimming cost V 5 bases and J 2 bases, with 9 bases left between them. The CDR3 reads CASSAGKNYGYTF. CDR3 bases: TGTGCCAGCAGTGCCGGGAAGAACTATGGCTACACCTTC.

The J gene is TRBJ2-2, the V gene TRBV5-5, with D tentatively TRBD2 (5 bases). CDR1 SGHKS and CDR2 YYEKEE come from the germline V gene (reference sequence). The CDR3 totals 12 residues. V lost 2 bases and J lost 10, with 9 bases in between. The CDR3 nucleotides read TGTGCCAGCAGCTTTCGGGGTATGGAGCTGTTTTTT. Translated, it gives CASSFRGMELFF.

V is TRBV18 and J is TRBJ2-5, with a tentative D call TRBD2 (5 bases). There are 15 residues in the CDR3. Germline V gene lookup returns CDR1 KGHSH and CDR2 LQKENI. V gave up 0 bases and J gave up 5 bases, with 13 bases separating them. The CDR3 nucleotides are TGTGCCAGCTCACCACCGGCCGGGGTCGGGGAGACCCAGTACTTC. Encoded protein: CASSPPAGVGETQYF.